The text below deals with one T cell receptor beta chain. TCRdb's copy holds only in-frame clones and misses some; the assay was immunoSEQ multiplex PCR. The sample includes about 400,000 clones, 88% seen only once; the top ten take approximately 2%. The data were obtained in a study of blood T cell repertoires in COVID-19. The CDR3 consists of 15 residues. Germline CDR1 reads MGHRA; CDR2 reads YSYEKL. V was pared by 2 bases and J by 7 bases, with 2 bases of the junction left unmatched. The sequenced sample was PBMCs or T cells enriched from blood (not recorded which). V gene TRBV4-1 combines with J gene TRBJ1-6; TRBD1 agrees at 10 bases. This receptor was obtained from a woman aged 35 to 49 with acute COVID-19. The CDR3 region is CASSQTGQGNSPLHF. The CDR3 DNA follows: TGCGCCAGCAGCCAAACGGGACAGGGGAATTCACCCCTCCACTTT.